A selection of T cell receptor beta chains follows, all from one sample in a study of T-cell reconstitution after alpha-beta-depleted transplantation in children. In TCRdb, the PCR reads were re-called with MiXCR into one record per CDR3 protein. Of about 980,000 distinct CDR3 sequences in the sample, roughly 29% were seen once. The sequencing used PBMCs, mostly from graft donor cells, collected 360 days after TCRalphabeta/CD19-depleted stem cell transplant. The receptors were sampled from a boy under two years old who had a stem cell transplant for SCID, so the T cells may come from the graft donor. CDR3s include the opening cysteine and the closing phenylalanine or tryptophan.

v_call cdr3_aa
TRBV5-1 CASSPPGLAGGDTQYF
TRBV2 CASSPAGRQGDRNEQFF
TRBV5-1 CASSPGTVLDTGELFF
TRBV7-2 CASSLDGGPYEQYF
TRBV7-2 CASSLAGSPSTDTQYF
TRBV20-1 CSARETGINQPQHF
TRBV27 CASSPTGLSPTNYGYTF
TRBV20-1 CSAPRVGGSQVETQYF
TRBV7-3 CASGVAAQLQF
TRBV25-1 CASSGDRYGSEAFF
TRBV5-6 CASSLDRRVNYGYTF
TRBV20-1 CSARDDRANNEQFF
TRBV20-1 CSARGTQGPGGYTF
TRBV7-6 CASSPRTQGAHEQYF
TRBV20-1 CSALETEDEQYF
TRBV7-9 CASSSTGRNEQFF
TRBV9 CASSVDEVHEQYF
TRBV11-2 CASSLAWRGTDTQYF
TRBV6-2/TRBV6-3 CASSYRGNGETQYF
TRBV12-3/TRBV12-4 CASTVDREEQFF
TRBV6-1 CASSRGSIMNTEAFF
TRBV29-1 CSVDAGGVADTQYF
TRBV4-1 CASSQDREQAREQYF
TRBV5-1 CASRGPLVVNTEAFF
TRBV20-1 CSAATGPANTEAFF
TRBV10-3 CAISEINRGRMNTEAFF
TRBV6-2/TRBV6-3 CASSYSMVQETQYF
TRBV20-1 CSARVPRTGRNTIYF
TRBV5-1 CASRLGEPNEQYF
TRBV24-1 CATTPSRGWGANVLTF
TRBV3-1 CASSGVLHTDTQYF
TRBV5-1 CASSLVAGGPSNEQFF
TRBV27 CASSPSSPWGGVPYNEQFF
TRBV28 CASSLLSGANTGELFF
TRBV3-1 CASSPTWPQESSYEQYF
TRBV7-2 CASSLLLRDTQYF
TRBV7-2 CASNPGGHGGTGELFF
TRBV4-3 CASSPSGTSAYEQYF
TRBV5-1 CASSYGQGKTEAFF
TRBV12-3/TRBV12-4 CASSLELARTGELFF
TRBV12-3/TRBV12-4 CASSRGVRFPSGNTIYF
TRBV19 CASSRTPRSGGHNEQFF
TRBV20-1 CSAPGTSPDTQYF
TRBV5-1 CASSSPRGAGLGKDTQYF
TRBV4-1 CASSQALLAGTDTQYF
TRBV10-3 CAIRPGQTYEQYF